This T cell receptor beta chain was observed in a study of blood T cell repertoires in COVID-19. The assay was immunoSEQ multiplex PCR, and TCRdb's table has in-frame clones only and misses some. The sample shows approximately 67,000 clones, approximately 80% of them seen only once. CDR1 is SGHTA, CDR2 FQGNSA, per germline. The CDR3 is made up of 13 amino acids. The ends lost 5 bases at V and 8 bases at J; junction bases unmatched: 6. The sample comprised peripheral blood. The J gene is TRBJ1-5, the V gene TRBV7-2, with 7 positions matching TRBD1. The source is a man in his fifties or sixties with acute or convalescent COVID-19. This CDR3 is CASSDRVGKPQHF. The CDR3 nucleotides are TGTGCCAGCAGCGACAGGGTGGGGAAGCCCCAGCATTTT.